Listed here are 11 T cell receptor beta chains from one sample, sequenced in a study of CD8 T cells in ankylosing spondylitis. Findings and limits, study-wide: Seemingly distinctive of ankylosing spondylitis blood was a TCR beta motif formed by eight highly homologous variants.

One entry per CDR3 protein, called by TCRdb with MiXCR from the 5' RACE reads. The data contain about 220,000 distinct CDR3 sequences, about 16% of them singletons. The antigens of these receptors remain unknown. Sequences were obtained from blood, either unsorted or a sorted T cell fraction (not recorded which). All receptors come from a male donor with ankylosing spondylitis.

The chain has TRBV14 and TRBJ2-4; D is unresolved. Germline V gives CDR1 SGHDN, CDR2 FVKESK. V shed 0 bases and J shed 3 bases, with 3 bases lying between them. The CDR3 spans 13 residues. The CDR3 protein is CASSQDFKNIQYF. Written as DNA, the CDR3 is TGTGCCAGCAGCCAAGATTTCAAAAACATTCAGTACTTC.

Here the CDR3 DNA reads TGTGCCAGCAGTCTGCCAAACTCCTACGAGCAGTACTTC. Amino acid sequence: CASSLPNSYEQYF. This chain connects TRBV25-1 to TRBJ2-7; D not certain. CDR1 and CDR2 from the germline V gene are MGHDK and SYGVNS. The CDR3 consists of 13 residues. Trimming left V 5 bases short and J 0 bases short, with 8 bases between.

A few counts support this clonotype. The chain links TRBV6-2 or TRBV6-3 to TRBJ2-2, with no clear D. Trimming shortened V by 7 bases and J by 7 bases, and 7 bases separated the two germline ends. CDR3 length equals 11 residues. CDR1 is MNHEY, CDR2 SVGEGT, per germline. DNA for the CDR3: TGTGCCAGCACCCACGGCGGGGAGCTGTTTTTT. Amino acids: CASTHGGELFF.

In its sample, this clonotype was seen a few times. The chain couples TRBV5-6 to TRBJ2-2; no reliable D call. The germline CDR1 and CDR2 sequences are SGHDT and YYEEEE. V dropped 2 bases and J dropped 6 bases, with 8 bases sitting between them. This CDR3 has 13 residues. CDR3 DNA sequence: TGTGCCAGCAGCTTTACTGCCGCCGGGGAGCTGTTTTTT. Its translation: CASSFTAAGELFF.

The CDR3 is CASSLAGSETPSDTF. As DNA, the CDR3 is TGCGCCAGCAGCTTGGCCGGTTCCGAGACCCCATCCGACACCTTC. The chain joins TRBV5-1 to TRBJ1-2, with no clear D. This CDR3 contains 15 residues. From germline, CDR1 is SGHRS and CDR2 YFSETQ. With 0 bases removed from V and 12 bases from J, the gap between germline ends came to 21 bases.

The table lists this clonotype with many counts. The chain has TRBV24-1 and TRBJ2-2, with unresolved D. The V gene lost 4 bases and the J gene lost 6 bases, with 2 bases spanning the gap. The CDR3 consists of 11 residues. The germline gives CDR1 KGHDR, CDR2 SFDVKD. The CDR3 loop reads CATSDAGELFF. CDR3 DNA sequence: TGTGCCACCAGTGACGCCGGGGAGCTGTTTTTT.

This clonotype was counted a single time. The chain combines TRBV27 with TRBJ2-3; D is perhaps TRBD1 (6 bases). The germline gives CDR1 MNHEY, CDR2 SMNVEV (reference sequence). CDR3 length: 15 amino acids. Trimming left V 0 bases short and J 1 base short, with 8 bases between. The CDR3 bases are TGTGCCAGCAGTTTATCGCGACAGGGCACAGATACGCAGTATTTT. Translation: CASSLSRQGTDTQYF.

This clonotype appeared a few times. V and J are TRBV27 and TRBJ2-3; 7 positions agree with TRBD2. Unmatched junction bases numbered 1, after V lost 3 bases and J lost 4 bases. The germline CDR1 and CDR2 sequences are MNHEY and SMNVEV (reference sequence). The CDR3 has 13 amino acids. The CDR3: CASSLGRADTQYF. In DNA form, the CDR3 reads TGTGCCAGCAGTTTGGGGAGGGCAGATACGCAGTATTTT.

The chain is built from TRBV3-1 and TRBJ2-7; TRBD1 aligns across 7 bases. CDR1 is LGHDT, CDR2 YNNKEL, per germline (reference sequence). Trimming took 2 bases from V and 3 from J; bases not matched to a gene: 4. This CDR3 has 14 residues. CDR3 loop: CASSQIGTDYEQYF. The CDR3 nucleotides read TGTGCCAGCAGCCAAATAGGGACAGACTACGAGCAGTACTTC.

The chain uses TRBV20-1 and TRBJ2-7; weak D call: TRBD1 (5 bases). The germline V gene has CDR1 DFQATT and CDR2 SNEGSKA (reference sequence). The CDR3 contains 16 residues. V lost 3 bases to trimming and J lost 4 bases, with 22 bases between them. This CDR3 is CSASSDLPDISYEQYF. DNA for the CDR3: TGCAGTGCTAGCTCCGATTTACCGGACATCTCTTACGAGCAGTACTTC.

This clonotype came up many times. The chain links TRBV29-1 to TRBJ2-1; TRBD2 is a possible D gene (7 bases). The germline V gene encodes CDR1 SQVTM and CDR2 ANQGSEA. V was clipped by 5 bases and J by 7 bases, with 15 bases between them. The CDR3 loop spans 13 amino acids. CDR3 bases: TGCAGCGTTCGGGGAGGGGGTATTAATGAGCAGTTCTTC. Translation gives CSVRGGGINEQFF.